This record looks at one TCR beta chain sequence and its context. CDR3 size: 17 residues. Clones were sequenced by immunoSEQ multiplex PCR, and TCRdb holds only the in-frame ones, with some missing. The repertoire holds approximately 1,000,000 clones, 70% to 85% seen once, with 0.7% to 0.95% in the top ten. This sample is part of a study of shared clonotypes between healthy human individuals. This sequence was found in a man younger than 35 in good health. Some clones in this sample may be carry-over from other donors' samples. This rearrangement joins TRBV21-1 to TRBJ2-7; TRBD2, as called in the table, went unchecked against the DNA. TRBV21-1 is listed as a pseudogene. The specimen sequenced was memory CD4+ T cells from PBMCs. Subset specified: CD45RA-negative fraction. The CDR3 DNA reads TGTGCCAGCAGCAAAGCGGCGACTAGCGGGTTATCCTACGAGCAGTACTTC. Its protein is CASSKAATSGLSYEQYF.